In its sample, the clone carrying this T cell receptor beta chain was seen a few times. Its antigen is unidentified. CD8+CD57+ cell expansion, shown by flow cytometry, had occurred in the patients selected for sequencing. With no exception, the patients had severe acquired aplastic anemia. This record belongs to a study of CD8+CD57+ T cells in acquired aplastic anemia. Study-level background: Sorted CD4+ and CD8+ cells yielded DNA averaging about 3.1 ug.

Profiles of TCR beta VDJ and CDR3 were generated from a genomic DNA template. TCRdb analysed the reads with MiXCR anew, one entry per CDR3 protein. The sample records a few hundred thousand distinct CDR3 sequences, under 40% being singletons. Findings of the study overall: A set of 25 to 35 CD8+ CDR3 sequences was shared between patients and controls, and these sequences appeared highly expressed in patients.

Germline lookup yields CDR1 SGHRS and CDR2 YFSETQ. This CDR3 has 14 residues. The germline V and J ends were trimmed by 4 bases and 8 bases, with 16 bases remaining between them. The TCR sequence derives from a human donor with aplastic anemia. The sample consisted of sorted CD4+, CD8+, or CD8+CD57+ T cells (not recorded which) from PBMCs. This chain joins TRBV5-1 and TRBJ2-4; tentatively, D is TRBD1 (5 bases). CDR3 region: CASSHQGVLDIQYF. For the CDR3, the DNA is TGCGCCAGCAGCCACCAGGGTGTCCTCGACATTCAGTACTTC. The whole variable domain, filled in from reference TRBV5-1 and TRBJ2-4, reads KAGVTQTPRYLIKTRGQQVTLSCSPISGHRSVSWYQQTPGQGLQFLFEYFSETQRNKGNFPGRFSGRQFSNSRSEMNVSTLELGDSALYLCASSHQGVLDIQYFGAGTRLSVL.